This record concerns one T cell receptor (beta chain) sequence. As yet, its antigen is unknown. Using constant-segment primers, 5'RACE produced TCR alpha and TCR beta cDNA libraries carrying sample barcodes and UMIs. TCRdb passed the 5' RACE reads through MiXCR, listing each CDR3 protein once. The table lists some 600,000 distinct CDR3 sequences, approximately 15% of them singletons. The CDR3 extends over 15 amino acids. Germline CDR1 is SGHTA and CDR2 is FQGNSA. Trimming took 3 bases from V and 2 from J, leaving 12 bases between them. These data are taken from a study of T-cell memory formation after mild COVID-19. Study results and limitations: CM and EM subsets held most contracting CD4+ clones; EMRA held CD8+ ones. Several responding clones turned up in pre-infection memory, indicating that cross-reactive memory may have taken part. Confirmation of SARS-CoV-2 specificity was lacking for second-wave clones peaking day 37.

The receptor was isolated from an adult woman who had mild COVID-19 (a few samples of this study predate the infection). Cell type and time point are not known. Sequenced: PBMCs or a T cell subset sorted from them (not recorded which). The chain is built from TRBV7-2 and TRBJ2-3, with D tentatively TRBD2 (5 bases). Here the CDR3 reads CASSLRAGSTDTQYF. CDR3 in DNA: TGTGCCAGCAGCTTGAGGGCAGGTTCCACAGATACGCAGTATTTT.